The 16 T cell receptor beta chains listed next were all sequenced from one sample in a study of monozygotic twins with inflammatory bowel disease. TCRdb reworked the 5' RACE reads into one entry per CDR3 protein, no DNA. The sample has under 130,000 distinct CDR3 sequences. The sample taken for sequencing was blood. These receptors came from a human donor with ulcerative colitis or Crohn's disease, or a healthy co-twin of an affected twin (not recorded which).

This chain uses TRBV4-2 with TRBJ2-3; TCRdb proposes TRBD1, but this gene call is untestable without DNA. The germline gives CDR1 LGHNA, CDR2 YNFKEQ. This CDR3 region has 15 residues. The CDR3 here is CASSQDSRGRDTQYF.

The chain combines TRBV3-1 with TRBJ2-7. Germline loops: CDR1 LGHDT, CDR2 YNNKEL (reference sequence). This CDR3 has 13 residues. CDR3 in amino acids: CASSQQPSYEQYF.

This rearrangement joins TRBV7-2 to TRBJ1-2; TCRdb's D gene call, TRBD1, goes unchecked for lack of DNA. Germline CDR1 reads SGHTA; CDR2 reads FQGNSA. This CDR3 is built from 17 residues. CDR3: CASSLAGTQPANYGYTF.

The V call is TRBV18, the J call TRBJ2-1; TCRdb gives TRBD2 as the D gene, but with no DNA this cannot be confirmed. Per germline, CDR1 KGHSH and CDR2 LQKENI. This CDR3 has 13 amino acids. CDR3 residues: CASSPSGSHEQFF.

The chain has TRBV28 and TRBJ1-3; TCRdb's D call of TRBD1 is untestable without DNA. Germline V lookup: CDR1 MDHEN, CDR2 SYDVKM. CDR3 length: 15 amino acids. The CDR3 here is CASSLTGPTGNTIYF.

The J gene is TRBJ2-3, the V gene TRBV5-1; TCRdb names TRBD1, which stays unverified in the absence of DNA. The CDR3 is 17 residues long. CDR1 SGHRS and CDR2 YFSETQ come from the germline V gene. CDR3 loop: CASSLEQGQATTDTQYF.

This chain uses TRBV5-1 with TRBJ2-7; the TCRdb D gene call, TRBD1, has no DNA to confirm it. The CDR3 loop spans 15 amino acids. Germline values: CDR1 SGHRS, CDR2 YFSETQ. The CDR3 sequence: CASSKNPWTGNEQYF.

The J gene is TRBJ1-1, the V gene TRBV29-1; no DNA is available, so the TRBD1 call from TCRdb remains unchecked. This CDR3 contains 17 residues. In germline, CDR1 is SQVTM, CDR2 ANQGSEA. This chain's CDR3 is CSVEIGPLLKRPTEAFF.

This CDR3 reads CASSFSRAWELFRSEQYF. The chain joins TRBV7-2 to TRBJ2-7; the TRBD2 assignment by TCRdb is unverifiable without DNA. CDR3 length: 18 amino acids. Germline loops: CDR1 SGHTA, CDR2 FQGNSA. The full variable domain, completed using reference TRBV7-2 and TRBJ2-7, is GAGVSQSPSNKVTEKGKDVELRCDPISGHTALYWYRQSLGQGLEFLIYFQGNSAPDKSGLPSDRFSAERTGGSVSTLTIQRTQQEDSAVYLCASSFSRAWELFRSEQYFGPGTRLTVT.

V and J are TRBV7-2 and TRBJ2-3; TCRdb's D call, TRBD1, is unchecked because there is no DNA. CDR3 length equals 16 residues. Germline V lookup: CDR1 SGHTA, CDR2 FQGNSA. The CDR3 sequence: CASSLVGQRSTDTQYF.

The CDR3 here is CAIGGANTDTQYF. V is TRBV10-3 and J is TRBJ2-3; TCRdb names TRBD1, which stays unverified in the absence of DNA. CDR1 and CDR2 from the germline V gene are ENHRY and SYGVKD. The CDR3 covers 13 residues.

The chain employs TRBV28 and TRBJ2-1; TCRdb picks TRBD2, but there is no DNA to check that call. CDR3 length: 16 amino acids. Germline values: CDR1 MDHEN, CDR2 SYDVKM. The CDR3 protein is CASSLDGLAQYNEQFF.

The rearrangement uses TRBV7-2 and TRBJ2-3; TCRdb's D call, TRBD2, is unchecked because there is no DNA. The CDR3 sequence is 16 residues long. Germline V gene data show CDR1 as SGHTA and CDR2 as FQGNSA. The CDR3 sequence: CASSSGLAGRTDTQYF.

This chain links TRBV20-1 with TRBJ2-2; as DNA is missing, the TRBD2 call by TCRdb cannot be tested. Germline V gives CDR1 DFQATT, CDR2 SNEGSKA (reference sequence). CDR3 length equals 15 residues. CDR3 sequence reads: CSARTGGPDTGELFF.

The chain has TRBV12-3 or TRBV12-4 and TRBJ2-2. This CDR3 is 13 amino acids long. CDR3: CASSRSVTGELFF.

This CDR3 reads CASSPIQRENTEAFF. The chain is built from TRBV18 and TRBJ1-1. Germline V lookup: CDR1 KGHSH, CDR2 LQKENI. CDR3 size: 15 residues. Using reference TRBV18 and TRBJ1-1 for the parts outside the CDR3, the full variable domain is NAGVMQNPRHLVRRRGQEARLRCSPMKGHSHVYWYRQLPEEGLKFMVYLQKENIIDESGMPKERFSAEFPKEGPSILRIQQVVRGDSAAYFCASSPIQRENTEAFFGQGTRLTVV.